Reported below is one T cell receptor (beta chain). There are 15 residues in the CDR3. CDR1 and CDR2 (germline): LGHDT, YNNKEL (reference sequence). These data belong to a study of monozygotic twins with inflammatory bowel disease. Eight reactions per sample, run separately, yielded cDNA. TCRdb re-called the 5' RACE reads; every CDR3 protein appears as one record, without DNA. The sample data list approximately 150,000 distinct CDR3 sequences. The sequenced material came from blood. The chain couples TRBV3-1 to TRBJ2-7; TCRdb calls TRBD1, which cannot be checked without DNA. This TCR derives from a human donor with ulcerative colitis or Crohn's disease, or a healthy co-twin of an affected twin (not recorded which). This chain's CDR3 is CASTPGAGQFYEQYF.